This T cell receptor beta chain was sequenced in a study of T cell responses to AZD1222 COVID-19 vaccine. About this clone: Its specificity is not known.

Assay: immunoSEQ multiplex PCR; the TCRdb copy retains only in-frame clones and omits some. Here the sample spans roughly 150,000 clones, approximately 90% being singletons. Study-level results: When two AZD1222 doses had been given, Spike-specific TCR breadth and depth rose. Baseline seropositives among AZD1222 recipients totaled only five to seven. Reportedly, nearly half of unique spike TCRs recognized epitopes outside B.1.351/B.1.1.7 mutations. With dominance at 160-218 and 743-854, vaccine-associated CD4 TCRs spanned spike.

The specimen was peripheral blood, collected on day 0 of AZD1222 vaccination. The TCR sequence derives from an adult in good health.

The CDR3 nucleotides read TGCGCCAGCAGACTAGAGCAGGGGGTGGATGGCTACACCTTC. Amino acids: CASRLEQGVDGYTF. This chain connects TRBV5-1 to TRBJ1-2; the match to TRBD1 covers 7 bases. Germline V gene sequence: CDR1 SGHRS, CDR2 YFSETQ. Losses at the gene ends were 5 bases for V and 6 bases for J; bases not matched to a gene: 10. This CDR3 spans 14 amino acids. The complete variable domain, with remaining parts taken from reference TRBV5-1 and TRBJ1-2, reads KAGVTQTPRYLIKTRGQQVTLSCSPISGHRSVSWYQQTPGQGLQFLFEYFSETQRNKGNFPGRFSGRQFSNSRSEMNVSTLELGDSALYLCASRLEQGVDGYTFGSGTRLTVV.